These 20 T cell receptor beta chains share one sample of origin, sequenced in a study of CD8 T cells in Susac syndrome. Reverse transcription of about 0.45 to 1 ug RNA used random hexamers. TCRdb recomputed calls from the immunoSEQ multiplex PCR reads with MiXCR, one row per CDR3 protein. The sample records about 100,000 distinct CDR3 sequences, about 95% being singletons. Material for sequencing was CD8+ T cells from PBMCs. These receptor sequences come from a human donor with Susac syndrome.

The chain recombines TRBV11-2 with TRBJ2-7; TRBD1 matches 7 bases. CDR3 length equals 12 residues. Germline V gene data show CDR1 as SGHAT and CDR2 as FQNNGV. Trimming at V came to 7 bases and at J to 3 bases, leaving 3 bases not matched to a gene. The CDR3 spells CASTRTGYEQYF. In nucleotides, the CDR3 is TGTGCCAGCACTCGGACAGGCTACGAGCAGTACTTC.

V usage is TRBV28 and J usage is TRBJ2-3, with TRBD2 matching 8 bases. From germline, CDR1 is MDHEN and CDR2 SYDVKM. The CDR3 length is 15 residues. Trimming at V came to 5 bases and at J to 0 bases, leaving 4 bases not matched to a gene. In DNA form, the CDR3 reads TGTGCCAGCAGTCCGGGACTAGTGAGCACAGATACGCAGTATTTT. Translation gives CASSPGLVSTDTQYF.

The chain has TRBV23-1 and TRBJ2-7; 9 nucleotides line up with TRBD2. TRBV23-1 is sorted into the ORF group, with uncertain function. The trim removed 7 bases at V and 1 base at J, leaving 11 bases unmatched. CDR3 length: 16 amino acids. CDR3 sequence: CASNPQRGARSYEQYF. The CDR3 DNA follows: TGCGCCAGCAATCCCCAGCGGGGGGCGCGGTCCTACGAGCAGTACTTC.

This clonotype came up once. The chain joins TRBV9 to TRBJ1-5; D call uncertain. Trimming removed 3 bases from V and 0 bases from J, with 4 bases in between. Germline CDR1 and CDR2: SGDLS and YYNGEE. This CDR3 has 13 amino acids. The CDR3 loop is CASSASSNQPQHF. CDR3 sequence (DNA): TGTGCCAGCAGCGCCAGTAGCAATCAGCCCCAGCATTTT.

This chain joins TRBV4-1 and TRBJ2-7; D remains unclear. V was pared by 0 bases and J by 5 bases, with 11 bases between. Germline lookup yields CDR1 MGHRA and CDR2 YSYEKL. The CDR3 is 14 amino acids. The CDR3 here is CASSQDPRENEQYF. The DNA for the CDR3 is TGCGCCAGCAGCCAAGATCCCCGTGAGAACGAGCAGTACTTC.

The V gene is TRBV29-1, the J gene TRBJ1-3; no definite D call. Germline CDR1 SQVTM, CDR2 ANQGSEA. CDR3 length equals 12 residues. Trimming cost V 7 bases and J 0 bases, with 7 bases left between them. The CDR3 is CSAVDSGNTIYF. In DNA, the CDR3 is TGCAGCGCGGTAGACTCTGGAAACACCATATATTTT.

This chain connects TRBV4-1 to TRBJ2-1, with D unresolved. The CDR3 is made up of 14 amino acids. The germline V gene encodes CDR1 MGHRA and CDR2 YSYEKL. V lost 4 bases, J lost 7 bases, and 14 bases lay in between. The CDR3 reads CASSRSGWGNEQFF. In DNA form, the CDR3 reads TGCGCCAGCAGCCGCTCAGGTTGGGGAAATGAGCAGTTCTTC.

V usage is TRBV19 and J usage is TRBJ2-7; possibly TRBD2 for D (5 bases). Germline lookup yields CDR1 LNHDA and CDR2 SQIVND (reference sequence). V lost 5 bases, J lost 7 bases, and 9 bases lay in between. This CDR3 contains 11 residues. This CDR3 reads CASSFGGEQYF. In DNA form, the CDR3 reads TGTGCCAGTAGTTTCGGCGGGGAGCAGTACTTC. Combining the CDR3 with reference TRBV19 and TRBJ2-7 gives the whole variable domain DGGITQSPKYLFRKEGQNVTLSCEQNLNHDAMYWYRQDPGQGLRLIYYSQIVNDFQKGDIAEGYSVSREKKESFPLTVTSAQKNPTAFYLCASSFGGEQYFGPGTRLTVT.

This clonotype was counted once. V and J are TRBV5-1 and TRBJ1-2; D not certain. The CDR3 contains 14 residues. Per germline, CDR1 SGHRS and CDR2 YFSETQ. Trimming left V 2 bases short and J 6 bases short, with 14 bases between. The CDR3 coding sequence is TGCGCCAGCAGCTTCCGGTCGGGGTGGGATGGCTACACCTTC. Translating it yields CASSFRSGWDGYTF.

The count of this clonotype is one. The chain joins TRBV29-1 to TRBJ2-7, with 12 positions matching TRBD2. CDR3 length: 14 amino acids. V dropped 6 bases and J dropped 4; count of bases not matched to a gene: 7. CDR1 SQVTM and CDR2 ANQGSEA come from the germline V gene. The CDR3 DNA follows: TGCAGCGTCCAGACTAGCGGGAGAGGTTACGAGCAGTACTTC. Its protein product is CSVQTSGRGYEQYF.

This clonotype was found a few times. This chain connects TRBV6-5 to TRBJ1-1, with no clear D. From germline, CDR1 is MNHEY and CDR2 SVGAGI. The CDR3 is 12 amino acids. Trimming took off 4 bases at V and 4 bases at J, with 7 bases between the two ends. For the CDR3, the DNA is TGTGCCAGCAGTTTCGGCAGCACTGAAGCTTTCTTT. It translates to CASSFGSTEAFF.

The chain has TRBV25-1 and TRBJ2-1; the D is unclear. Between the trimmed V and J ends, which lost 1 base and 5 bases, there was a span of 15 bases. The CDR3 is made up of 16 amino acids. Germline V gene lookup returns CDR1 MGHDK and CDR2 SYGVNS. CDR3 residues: CASSEFPLTTNNEQFF. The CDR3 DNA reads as TGTGCCAGCAGTGAATTTCCCCTGACCACAAACAATGAGCAGTTCTTC. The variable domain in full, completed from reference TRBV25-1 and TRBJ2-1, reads EADIYQTPRYLVIGTGKKITLECSQTMGHDKMYWYQQDPGMELHLIHYSYGVNSTEKGDLSSESTVSRIRTEHFPLTLESARPSHTSQYLCASSEFPLTTNNEQFFGPGTRLTVL.

CDR3 bases: TGCAGTGGGGGGACGGCCTATGGCTACACCTTC. Translating it yields CSGGTAYGYTF. V and J are TRBV29-1 and TRBJ1-2, with D possibly TRBD1 on 5 matching bases. The germline V gene encodes CDR1 SQVTM and CDR2 ANQGSEA. There are 11 residues in the CDR3. Full variable domain (outside the CDR3, taken from reference TRBV29-1 and TRBJ1-2): SAVISQKPSRDICQRGTSLTIQCQVDSQVTMMFWYRQQPGQSLTLIATANQGSEATYESGFVIDKFPISRPNLTFSTLTVSNMSPEDSSIYLCSGGTAYGYTFGSGTRLTVV.

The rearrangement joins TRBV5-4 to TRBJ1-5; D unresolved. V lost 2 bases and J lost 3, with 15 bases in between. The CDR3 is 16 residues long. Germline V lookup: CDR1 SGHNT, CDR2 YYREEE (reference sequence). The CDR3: CASSLDGPNYNQPQHF. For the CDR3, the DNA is TGTGCCAGCAGCTTAGACGGGCCCAACTACAATCAGCCCCAGCATTTT.

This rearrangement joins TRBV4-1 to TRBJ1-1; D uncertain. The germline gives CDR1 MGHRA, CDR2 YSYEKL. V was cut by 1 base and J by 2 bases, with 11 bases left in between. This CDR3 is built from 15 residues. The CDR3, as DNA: TGCGCCAGCAGCCAAGGGAGAGCACGCAACACTGAAGCTTTCTTT. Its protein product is CASSQGRARNTEAFF.

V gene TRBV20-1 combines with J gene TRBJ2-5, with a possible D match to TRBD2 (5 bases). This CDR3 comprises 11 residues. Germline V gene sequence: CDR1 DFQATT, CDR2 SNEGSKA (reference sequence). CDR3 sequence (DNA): TGCAGCCGTACCCGGGGAGAGACCCAGTACTTC. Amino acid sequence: CSRTRGETQYF.

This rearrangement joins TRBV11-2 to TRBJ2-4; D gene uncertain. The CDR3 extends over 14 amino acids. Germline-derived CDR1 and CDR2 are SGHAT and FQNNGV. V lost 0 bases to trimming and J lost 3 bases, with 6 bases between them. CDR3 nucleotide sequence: TGTGCCAGCAGCTTAGACCTAAACAAAAACATTCAGTACTTC. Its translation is CASSLDLNKNIQYF.

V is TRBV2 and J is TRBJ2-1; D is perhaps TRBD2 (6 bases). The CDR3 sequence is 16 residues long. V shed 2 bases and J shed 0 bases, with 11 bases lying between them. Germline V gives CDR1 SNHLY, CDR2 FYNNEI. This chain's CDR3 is CASSESGGSSYNEQFF. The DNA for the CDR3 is TGTGCCAGCAGTGAAAGCGGAGGGAGCTCCTACAATGAGCAGTTCTTC.

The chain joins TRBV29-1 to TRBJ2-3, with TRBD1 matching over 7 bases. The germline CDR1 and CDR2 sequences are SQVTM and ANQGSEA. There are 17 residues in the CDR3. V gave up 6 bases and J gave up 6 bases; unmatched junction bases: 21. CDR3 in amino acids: CSVPRPGQAIPGDTQYF. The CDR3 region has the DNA TGCAGCGTGCCCAGGCCCGGACAGGCAATCCCCGGGGATACGCAGTATTTT.

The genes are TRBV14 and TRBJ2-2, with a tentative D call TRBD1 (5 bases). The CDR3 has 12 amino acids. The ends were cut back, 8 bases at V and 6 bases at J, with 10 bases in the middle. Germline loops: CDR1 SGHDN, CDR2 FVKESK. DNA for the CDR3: TGTGCCAGCTCAGGGAATCCCGGGGAGCTGTTTTTT. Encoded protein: CASSGNPGELFF. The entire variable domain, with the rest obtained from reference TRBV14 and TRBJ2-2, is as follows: EAGVTQFPSHSVIEKGQTVTLRCDPISGHDNLYWYRRVMGKEIKFLLHFVKESKQDESGMPNNRFLAERTGGTYSTLKVQPAELEDSGVYFCASSGNPGELFFGEGSRLTVL.